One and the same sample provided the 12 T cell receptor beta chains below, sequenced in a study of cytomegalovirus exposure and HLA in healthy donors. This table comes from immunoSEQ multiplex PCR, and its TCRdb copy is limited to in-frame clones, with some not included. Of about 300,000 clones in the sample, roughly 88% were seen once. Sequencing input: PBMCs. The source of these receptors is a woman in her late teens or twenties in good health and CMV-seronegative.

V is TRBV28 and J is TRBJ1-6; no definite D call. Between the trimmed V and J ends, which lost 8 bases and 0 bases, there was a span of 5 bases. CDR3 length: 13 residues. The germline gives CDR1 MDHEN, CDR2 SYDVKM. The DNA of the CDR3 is TGTGCCAGCGGGAGCTCCTATAATTCACCCCTCCACTTT. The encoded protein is CASGSSYNSPLHF.

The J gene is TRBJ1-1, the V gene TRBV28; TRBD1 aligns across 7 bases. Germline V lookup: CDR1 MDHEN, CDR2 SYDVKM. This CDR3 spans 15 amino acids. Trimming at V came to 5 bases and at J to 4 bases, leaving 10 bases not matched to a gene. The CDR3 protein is CASSEIKGATTEAFF. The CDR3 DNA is TGTGCCAGCAGTGAGATCAAGGGGGCAACCACTGAAGCTTTCTTT.

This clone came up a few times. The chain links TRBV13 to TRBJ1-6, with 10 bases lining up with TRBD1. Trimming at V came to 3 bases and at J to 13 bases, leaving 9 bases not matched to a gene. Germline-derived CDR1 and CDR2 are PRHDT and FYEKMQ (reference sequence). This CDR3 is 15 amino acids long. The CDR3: CASSLRTGTGVPLHF. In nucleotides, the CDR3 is TGTGCCAGCAGCTTGAGAACCGGGACAGGGGTCCCCCTCCACTTT. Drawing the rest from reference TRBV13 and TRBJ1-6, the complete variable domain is AAGVIQSPRHLIKEKRETATLKCYPIPRHDTVYWYQQGPGQDPQFLISFYEKMQSDKGSIPDRFSAQQFSDYHSELNMSSLELGDSALYFCASSLRTGTGVPLHFGNGTRLTVT.

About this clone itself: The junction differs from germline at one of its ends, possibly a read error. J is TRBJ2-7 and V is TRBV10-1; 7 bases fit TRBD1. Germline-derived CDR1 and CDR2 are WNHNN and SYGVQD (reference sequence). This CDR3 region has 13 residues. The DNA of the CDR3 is TGCGCCAGCAGTGAGTCGAGGAGACAGGGTTTACACTTC. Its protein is CASSESRRQGLHF.

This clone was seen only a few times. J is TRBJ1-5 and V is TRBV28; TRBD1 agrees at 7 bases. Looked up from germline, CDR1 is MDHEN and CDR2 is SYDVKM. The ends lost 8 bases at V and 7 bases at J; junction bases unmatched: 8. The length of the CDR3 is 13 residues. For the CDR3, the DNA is TGTGCCAGCCGGAAACAGGGGAAACAGCCCCAGCATTTT. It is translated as CASRKQGKQPQHF.

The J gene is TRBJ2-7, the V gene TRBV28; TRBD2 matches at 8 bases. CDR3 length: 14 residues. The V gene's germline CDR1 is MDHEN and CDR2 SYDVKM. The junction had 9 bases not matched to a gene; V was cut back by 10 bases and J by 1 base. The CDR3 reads CATKVAGISYEQYF. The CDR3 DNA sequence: TGTGCCACCAAGGTAGCGGGGATATCCTACGAGCAGTACTTC. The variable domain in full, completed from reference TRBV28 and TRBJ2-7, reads DVKVTQSSRYLVKRTGEKVFLECVQDMDHENMFWYRQDPGLGLRLIYFSYDVKMKEKGDIPEGYSVSREKKERFSLILESASTNQTSMYLCATKVAGISYEQYFGPGTRLTVT.

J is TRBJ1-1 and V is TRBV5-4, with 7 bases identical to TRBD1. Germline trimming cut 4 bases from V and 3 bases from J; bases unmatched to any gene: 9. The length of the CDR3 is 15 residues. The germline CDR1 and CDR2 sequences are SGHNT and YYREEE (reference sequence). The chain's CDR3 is CASSATGRGDTEAFF. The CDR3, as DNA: TGTGCCAGCAGCGCGACAGGGAGAGGGGACACTGAAGCTTTCTTT.

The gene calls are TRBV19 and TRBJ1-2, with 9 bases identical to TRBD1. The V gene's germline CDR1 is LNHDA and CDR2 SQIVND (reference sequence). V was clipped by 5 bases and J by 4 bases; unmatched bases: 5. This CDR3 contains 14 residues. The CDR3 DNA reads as TGTGCCAGTAGTCCCGGACAGGGGACCTATGGCTACACCTTC. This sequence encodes CASSPGQGTYGYTF.

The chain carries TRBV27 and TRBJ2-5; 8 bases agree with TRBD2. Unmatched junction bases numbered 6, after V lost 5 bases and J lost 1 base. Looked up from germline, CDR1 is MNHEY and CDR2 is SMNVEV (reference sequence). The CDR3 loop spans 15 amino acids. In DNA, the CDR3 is TGTGCCAGCAGTGGTCGGGGACTAGGCCAAGAGACCCAGTACTTC. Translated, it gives CASSGRGLGQETQYF.

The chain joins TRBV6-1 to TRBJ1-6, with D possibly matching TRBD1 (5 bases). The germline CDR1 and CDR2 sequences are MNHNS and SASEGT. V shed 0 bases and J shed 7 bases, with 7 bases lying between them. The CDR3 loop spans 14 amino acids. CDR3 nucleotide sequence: TGTGCCAGCAGTGAAGCGGGGCTAAATTCACCCCTCCACTTT. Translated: CASSEAGLNSPLHF.

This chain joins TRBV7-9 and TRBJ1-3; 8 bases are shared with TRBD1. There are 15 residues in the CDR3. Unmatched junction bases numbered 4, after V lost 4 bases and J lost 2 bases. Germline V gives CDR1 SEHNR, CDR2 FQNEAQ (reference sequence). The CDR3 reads CASSYGTGAGNTIYF. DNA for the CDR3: TGTGCCAGCAGCTACGGGACAGGAGCTGGAAACACCATATATTTT.

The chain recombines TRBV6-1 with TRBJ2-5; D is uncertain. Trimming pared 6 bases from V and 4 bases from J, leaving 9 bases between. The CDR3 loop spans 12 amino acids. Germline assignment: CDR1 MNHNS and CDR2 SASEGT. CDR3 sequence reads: CASRLPLETQYF. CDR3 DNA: TGTGCCAGCAGACTCCCGCTAGAGACCCAGTACTTC.